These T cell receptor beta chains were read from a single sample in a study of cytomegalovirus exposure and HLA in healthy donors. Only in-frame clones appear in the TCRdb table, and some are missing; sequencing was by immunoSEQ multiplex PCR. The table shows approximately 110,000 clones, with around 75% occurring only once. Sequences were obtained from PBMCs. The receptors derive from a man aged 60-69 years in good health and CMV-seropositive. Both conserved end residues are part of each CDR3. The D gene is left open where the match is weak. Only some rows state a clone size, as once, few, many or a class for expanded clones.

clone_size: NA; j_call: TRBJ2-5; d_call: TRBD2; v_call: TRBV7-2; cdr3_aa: CASSSQLAGGFGTQYF; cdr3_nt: TGTGCCAGCAGCTCCCAACTAGCGGGGGGCTTCGGGACCCAGTACTTC
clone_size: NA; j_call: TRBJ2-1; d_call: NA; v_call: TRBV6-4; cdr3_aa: CASSALSGRAYNEQFF; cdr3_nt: TGTGCCAGCAGTGCCTTAAGTGGCAGGGCCTACAATGAGCAGTTCTTC
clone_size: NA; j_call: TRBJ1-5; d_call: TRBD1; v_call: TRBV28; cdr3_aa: CASRPPGQGYQPQHF; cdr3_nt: TGTGCCAGCAGGCCGCCGGGACAGGGATATCAGCCCCAGCATTTT
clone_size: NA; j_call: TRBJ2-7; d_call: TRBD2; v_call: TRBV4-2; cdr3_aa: CASSQLSGTSLQRQYF; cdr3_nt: TGTGCCAGCAGCCAACTTTCGGGGACTAGTCTTCAAAGGCAGTACTTC
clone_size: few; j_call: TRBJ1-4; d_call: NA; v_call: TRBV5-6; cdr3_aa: CASSPGVGTEKLFF; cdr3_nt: TGTGCCAGCAGCCCGGGGGTGGGGACGGAAAAACTGTTTTTT
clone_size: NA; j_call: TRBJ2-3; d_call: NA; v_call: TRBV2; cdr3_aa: CASGVDPRFGDSDTQYF; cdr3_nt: TGTGCCAGCGGAGTTGATCCTAGATTCGGGGACTCAGATACGCAGTATTTT
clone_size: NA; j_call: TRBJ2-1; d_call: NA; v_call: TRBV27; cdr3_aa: CASSQQGGRYNEQFF; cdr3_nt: TGTGCCAGCAGTCAACAGGGTGGGCGTTACAATGAGCAGTTCTTC
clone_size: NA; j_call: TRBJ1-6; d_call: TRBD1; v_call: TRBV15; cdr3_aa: CATSSMPGQVNSPLHF; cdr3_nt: TGTGCCACCAGCAGCATGCCGGGACAGGTTAATTCACCCCTCCACTTT
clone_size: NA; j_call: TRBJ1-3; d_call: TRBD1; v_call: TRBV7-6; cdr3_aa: CASSLGQGRSGNTIYF; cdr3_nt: TGTGCCAGCAGCTTAGGACAGGGGAGGTCTGGAAACACCATATATTTT
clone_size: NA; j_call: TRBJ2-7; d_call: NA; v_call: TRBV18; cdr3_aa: CASSPNGLSSYEQYF; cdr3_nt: TGTGCCAGCTCACCAAACGGACTTAGCTCCTACGAGCAGTACTTC
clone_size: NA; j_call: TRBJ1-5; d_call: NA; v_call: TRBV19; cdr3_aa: CASSIDTGGNQPQHF; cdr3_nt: TGTGCCAGTAGTATAGATACGGGGGGTAATCAGCCCCAGCATTTT
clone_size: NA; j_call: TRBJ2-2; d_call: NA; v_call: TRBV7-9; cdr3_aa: CASSLAARVGELFF; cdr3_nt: TGTGCCAGCAGCTTAGCCGCCAGGGTCGGGGAGCTGTTTTTT
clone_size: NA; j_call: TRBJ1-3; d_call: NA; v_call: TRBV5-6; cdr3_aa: CASSFGLSGGGNTIYF; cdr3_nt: TGTGCCAGCAGCTTTGGGCTATCGGGGGGCGGAAACACCATATATTTT
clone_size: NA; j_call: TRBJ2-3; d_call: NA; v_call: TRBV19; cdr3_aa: CASSFGVTKDTQYF; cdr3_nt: TGTGCCAGTAGTTTCGGGGTAACCAAAGATACGCAGTATTTT
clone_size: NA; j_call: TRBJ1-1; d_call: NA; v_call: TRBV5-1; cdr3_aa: CASSLGGGNTEAFF; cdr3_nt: TGCGCCAGCAGCTTAGGTGGAGGGAACACTGAAGCTTTCTTT
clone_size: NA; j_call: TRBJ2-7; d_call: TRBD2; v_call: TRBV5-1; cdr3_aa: CASSHGLSLAGNYEQYF; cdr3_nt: TGCGCCAGCAGCCACGGACTGTCTCTAGCGGGGAATTACGAGCAGTACTTC
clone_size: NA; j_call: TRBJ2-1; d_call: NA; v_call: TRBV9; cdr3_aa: CASSVAPESNEQFF; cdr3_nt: TGTGCCAGCAGCGTAGCCCCTGAGAGCAATGAGCAGTTCTTC
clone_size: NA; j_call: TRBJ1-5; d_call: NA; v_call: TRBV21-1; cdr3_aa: CASSKTGGGNQPQHF; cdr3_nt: TGTGCCAGCAGCAAAACAGGGGGCGGCAATCAGCCCCAGCATTTT
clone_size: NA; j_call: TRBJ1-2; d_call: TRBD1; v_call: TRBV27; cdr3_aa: CASSLSIKDRGNYGYTF; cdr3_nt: TGTGCCAGCAGTTTATCGATCAAGGACAGGGGAAACTATGGCTACACCTTC
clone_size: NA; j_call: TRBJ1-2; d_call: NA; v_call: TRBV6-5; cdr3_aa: CASSAGRFYPF; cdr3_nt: TGTGCCAGCTCTGCGGGTCGATTCTACCCCTTC
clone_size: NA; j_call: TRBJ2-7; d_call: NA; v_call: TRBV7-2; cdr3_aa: CASSSGVSPRQEQYF; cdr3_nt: TGTGCCAGCAGTTCAGGGGTCTCCCCCCGACAGGAGCAGTACTTC
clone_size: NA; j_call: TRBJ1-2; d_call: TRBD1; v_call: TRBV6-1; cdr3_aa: CASAKGASDYGYTF; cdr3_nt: TGTGCCAGCGCTAAGGGGGCTAGCGACTATGGCTACACCTTC
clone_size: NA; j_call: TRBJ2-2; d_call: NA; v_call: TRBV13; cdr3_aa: CASSQGRADTGELFF; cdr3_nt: TGTGCCAGCAGCCAGGGGAGGGCAGACACCGGGGAGCTGTTTTTT
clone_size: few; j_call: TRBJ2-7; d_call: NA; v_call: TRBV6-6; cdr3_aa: CASSYYRGGGEQYF; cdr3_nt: TGTGCCAGCAGTTACTACAGGGGAGGTGGCGAGCAGTACTTC
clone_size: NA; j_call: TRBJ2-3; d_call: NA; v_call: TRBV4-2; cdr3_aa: CASSRTGTDTQYF; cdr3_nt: TGTGCCAGCAGCCGGACAGGCACAGATACGCAGTATTTT
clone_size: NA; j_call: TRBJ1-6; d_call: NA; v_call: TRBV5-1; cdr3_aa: CASSLAPRQDSPLHF; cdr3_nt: TGCGCCAGCAGCTTGGCCCCCCGCCAGGATTCACCCCTCCACTTT
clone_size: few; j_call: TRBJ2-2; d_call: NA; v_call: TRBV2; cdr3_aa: CASITRTGLYGELFF; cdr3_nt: TGTGCCAGCATAACGCGTACAGGGTTGTACGGGGAGCTGTTTTTT
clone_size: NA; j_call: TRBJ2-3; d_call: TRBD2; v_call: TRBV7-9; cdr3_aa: CASSRTSGGANTQYF; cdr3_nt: TGTGCCAGCAGCCGAACTAGCGGGGGGGCAAATACGCAGTATTTT
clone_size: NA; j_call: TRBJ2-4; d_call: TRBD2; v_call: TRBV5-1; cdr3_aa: CASTRGVLAKNIQYF; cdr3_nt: TGCGCCAGCACCCGGGGGGTCCTAGCCAAAAACATTCAGTACTTC
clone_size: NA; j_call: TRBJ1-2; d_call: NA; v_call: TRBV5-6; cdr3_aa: CASSSGVYGYTF; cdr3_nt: TGTGCCAGCAGCTCCGGGGTTTATGGCTACACCTTC
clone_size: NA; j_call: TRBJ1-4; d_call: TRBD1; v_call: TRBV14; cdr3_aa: CASSRDRGNEKLFF; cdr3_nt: TGTGCCAGCAGCCGGGACAGGGGGAATGAAAAACTGTTTTTT
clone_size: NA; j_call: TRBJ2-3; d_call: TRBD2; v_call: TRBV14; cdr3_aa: CASSQGGSDTQYF; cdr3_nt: TGTGCCAGCAGCCAGGGAGGGTCAGATACGCAGTATTTT
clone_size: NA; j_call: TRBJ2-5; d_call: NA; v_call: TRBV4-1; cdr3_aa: CASSQQPTPGDETQYF; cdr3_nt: TGCGCCAGCAGCCAACAACCTACCCCGGGGGATGAGACCCAGTACTTC
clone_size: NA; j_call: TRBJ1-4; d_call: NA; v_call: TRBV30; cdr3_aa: CAWSRGPPNEKLFF; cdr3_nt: TGTGCCTGGAGTAGGGGTCCGCCTAATGAAAAACTGTTTTTT
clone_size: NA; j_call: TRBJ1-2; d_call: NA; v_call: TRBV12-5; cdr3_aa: CASGKGGTRGYTF; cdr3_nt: TGTGCTAGTGGCAAGGGGGGGACGCGGGGCTACACCTTC
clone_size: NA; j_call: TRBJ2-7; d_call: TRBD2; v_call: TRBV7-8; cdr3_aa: CASSFSGGRIYEQYF; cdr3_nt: TGTGCCAGCAGCTTTAGCGGGGGCAGGATCTACGAGCAGTACTTC
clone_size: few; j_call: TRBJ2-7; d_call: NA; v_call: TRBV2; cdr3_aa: CASRTESEQYF; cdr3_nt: TGTGCCAGCAGGACGGAGAGCGAGCAGTACTTC
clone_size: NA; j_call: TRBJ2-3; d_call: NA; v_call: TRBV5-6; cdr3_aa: CASSSTGWGTDTQYF; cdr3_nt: TGTGCCAGCAGCAGCACAGGGTGGGGCACAGATACGCAGTATTTT
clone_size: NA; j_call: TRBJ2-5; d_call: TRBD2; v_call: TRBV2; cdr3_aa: CASTDLRLAGGYQETQYF; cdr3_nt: TGTGCCAGCACCGACCTTCGCCTAGCGGGGGGGTACCAAGAGACCCAGTACTTC